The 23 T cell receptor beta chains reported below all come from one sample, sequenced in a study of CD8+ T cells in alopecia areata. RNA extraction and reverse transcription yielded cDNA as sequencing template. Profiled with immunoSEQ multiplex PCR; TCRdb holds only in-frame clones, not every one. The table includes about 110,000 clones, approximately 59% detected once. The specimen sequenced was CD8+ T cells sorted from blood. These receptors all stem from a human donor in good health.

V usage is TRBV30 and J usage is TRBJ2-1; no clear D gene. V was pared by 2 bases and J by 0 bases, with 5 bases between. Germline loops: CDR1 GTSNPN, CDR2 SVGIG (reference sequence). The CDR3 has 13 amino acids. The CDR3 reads CAWSLSSYNEQFF. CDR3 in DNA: TGTGCCTGGAGTCTCTCCTCCTACAATGAGCAGTTCTTC. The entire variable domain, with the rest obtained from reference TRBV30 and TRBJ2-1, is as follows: SQTIHQWPATLVQPVGSPLSLECTVEGTSNPNLYWYRQAAGRGLQLLFYSVGIGQISSEVPQNLSASRPQDRQFILSSKKLLLSDSGFYLCAWSLSSYNEQFFGPGTRLTVL.

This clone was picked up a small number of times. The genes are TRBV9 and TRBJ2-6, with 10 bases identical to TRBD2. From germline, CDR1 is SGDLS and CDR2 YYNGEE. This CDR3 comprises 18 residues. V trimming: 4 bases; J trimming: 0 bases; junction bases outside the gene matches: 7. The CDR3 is CASSFPLAGVSGANVLTF. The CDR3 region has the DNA TGTGCCAGCAGCTTTCCTCTAGCGGGGGTCTCTGGGGCCAACGTCCTGACTTTC.

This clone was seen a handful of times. The CDR3 DNA sequence: TGCGCCAGCAGCTTAGGCAGGGGGCAGGAGACCCAGTACTTC. Residues: CASSLGRGQETQYF. The chain employs TRBV5-1 and TRBJ2-5, with 8 bases that match TRBD1. The CDR3 runs to 14 residues. Germline assignment: CDR1 SGHRS and CDR2 YFSETQ. Trimming at V came to 2 bases and at J to 5 bases, leaving 5 bases not matched to a gene.

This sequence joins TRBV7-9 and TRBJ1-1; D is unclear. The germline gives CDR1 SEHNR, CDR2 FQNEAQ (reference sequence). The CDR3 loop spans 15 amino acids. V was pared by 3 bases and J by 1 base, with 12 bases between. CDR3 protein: CASSFPMTENTEAFF. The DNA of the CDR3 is TGTGCCAGCAGCTTCCCCATGACTGAGAACACTGAAGCTTTCTTT.

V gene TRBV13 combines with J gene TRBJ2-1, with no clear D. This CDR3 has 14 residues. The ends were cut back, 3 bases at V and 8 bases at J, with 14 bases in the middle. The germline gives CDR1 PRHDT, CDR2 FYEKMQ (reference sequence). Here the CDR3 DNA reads TGTGCCAGCAGCTTTCGTGGGGTGGGCGATGAGCAGTTCTTC. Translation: CASSFRGVGDEQFF.

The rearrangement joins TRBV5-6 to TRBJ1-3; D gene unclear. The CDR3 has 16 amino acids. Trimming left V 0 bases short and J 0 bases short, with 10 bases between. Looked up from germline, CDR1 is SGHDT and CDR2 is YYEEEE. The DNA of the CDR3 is TGTGCCAGCAGCTTGGGTTGGGCAGACTCTGGAAACACCATATATTTT. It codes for CASSLGWADSGNTIYF.

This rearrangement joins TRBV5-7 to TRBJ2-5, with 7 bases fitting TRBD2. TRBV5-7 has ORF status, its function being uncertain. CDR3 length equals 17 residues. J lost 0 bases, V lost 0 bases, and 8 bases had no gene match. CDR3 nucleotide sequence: TGTGCCAGCAGCTTGGTTGGAGCGGGGTCCGACCAAGAGACCCAGTACTTC. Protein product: CASSLVGAGSDQETQYF.

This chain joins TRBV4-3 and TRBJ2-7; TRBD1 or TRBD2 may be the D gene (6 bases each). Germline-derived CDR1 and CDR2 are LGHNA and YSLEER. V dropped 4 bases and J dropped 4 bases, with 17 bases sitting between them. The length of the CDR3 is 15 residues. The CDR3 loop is CASSPEEGEGYEQYF. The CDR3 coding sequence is TGCGCCAGCAGCCCAGAGGAGGGGGAAGGGTACGAGCAGTACTTC.

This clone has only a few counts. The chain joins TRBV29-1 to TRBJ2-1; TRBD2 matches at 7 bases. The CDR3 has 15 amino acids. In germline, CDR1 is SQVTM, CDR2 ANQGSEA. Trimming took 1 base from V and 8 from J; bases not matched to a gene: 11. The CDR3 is CSVEGEAGRRDEQFF. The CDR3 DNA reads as TGCAGCGTTGAAGGGGAAGCGGGGAGGAGAGATGAGCAGTTCTTC.

CDR3 protein: CASSLSWNSPLHF. Written as DNA, the CDR3 is TGTGCCAGCAGCTTAAGCTGGAATTCACCCCTCCACTTT. The chain is built from TRBV11-1 and TRBJ1-6; unclear D gene. The V end lost 2 bases, the J end lost 7 bases, and 6 bases lay between the germline ends. The V gene's germline CDR1 is SGHAT and CDR2 FQDESV (reference sequence). This CDR3 is built from 13 residues.

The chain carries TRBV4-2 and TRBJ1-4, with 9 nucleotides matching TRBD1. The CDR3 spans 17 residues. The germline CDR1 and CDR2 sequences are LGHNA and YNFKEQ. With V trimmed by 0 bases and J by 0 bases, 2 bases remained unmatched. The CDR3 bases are TGTGCCAGCAGCCAAGATGGGGACAGGGCAACTAATGAAAAACTGTTTTTT. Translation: CASSQDGDRATNEKLFF.

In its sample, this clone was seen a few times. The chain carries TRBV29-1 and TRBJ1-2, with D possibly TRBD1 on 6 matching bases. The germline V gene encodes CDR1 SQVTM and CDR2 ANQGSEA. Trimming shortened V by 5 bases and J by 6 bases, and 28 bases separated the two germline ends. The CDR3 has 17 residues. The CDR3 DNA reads TGCAGCGTTCTGCAGCGTTATCGTTTTAACAGGGAGGATGGCTACACCTTC. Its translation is CSVLQRYRFNREDGYTF.

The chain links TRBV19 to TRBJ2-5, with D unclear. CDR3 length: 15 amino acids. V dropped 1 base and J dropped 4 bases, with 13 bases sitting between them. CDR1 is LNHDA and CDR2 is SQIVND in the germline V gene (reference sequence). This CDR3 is CASSIVGVSRETQYF. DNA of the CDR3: TGTGCCAGTAGTATAGTTGGAGTTTCGAGAGAGACCCAGTACTTC. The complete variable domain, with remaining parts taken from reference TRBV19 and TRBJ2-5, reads DGGITQSPKYLFRKEGQNVTLSCEQNLNHDAMYWYRQDPGQGLRLIYYSQIVNDFQKGDIAEGYSVSREKKESFPLTVTSAQKNPTAFYLCASSIVGVSRETQYFGPGTRLLVL.

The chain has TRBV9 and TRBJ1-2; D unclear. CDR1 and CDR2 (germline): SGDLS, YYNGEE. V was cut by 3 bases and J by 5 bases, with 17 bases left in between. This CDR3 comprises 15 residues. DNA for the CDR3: TGTGCCAGCAGCGCTAACAAGGATTTTCCGTATGGCTACACCTTC. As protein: CASSANKDFPYGYTF.

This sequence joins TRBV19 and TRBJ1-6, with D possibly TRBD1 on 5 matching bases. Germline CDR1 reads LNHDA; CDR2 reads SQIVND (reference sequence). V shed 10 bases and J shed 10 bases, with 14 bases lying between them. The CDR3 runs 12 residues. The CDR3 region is CATRMGPSPLHF. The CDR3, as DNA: TGTGCCACACGGATGGGGCCCTCACCCCTCCACTTT.

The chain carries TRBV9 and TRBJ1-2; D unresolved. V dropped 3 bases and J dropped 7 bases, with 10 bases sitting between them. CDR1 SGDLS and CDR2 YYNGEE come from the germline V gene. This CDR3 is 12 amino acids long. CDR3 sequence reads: CASSDGAAGYTF. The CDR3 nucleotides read TGTGCCAGCAGCGATGGAGCGGCTGGCTACACCTTC. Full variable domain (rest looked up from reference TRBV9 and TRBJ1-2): DSGVTQTPKHLITATGQRVTLRCSPRSGDLSVYWYQQSLDQGLQFLIQYYNGEERAKGNILERFSAQQFPDLHSELNLSSLELGDSALYFCASSDGAAGYTFGSGTRLTVV.

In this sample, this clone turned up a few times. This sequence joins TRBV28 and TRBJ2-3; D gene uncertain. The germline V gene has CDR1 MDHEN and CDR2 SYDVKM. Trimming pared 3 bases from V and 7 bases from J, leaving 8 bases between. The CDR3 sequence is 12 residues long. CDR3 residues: CASSLGLYTQYF. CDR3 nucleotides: TGTGCCAGCAGTTTGGGGTTATATACGCAGTATTTT.

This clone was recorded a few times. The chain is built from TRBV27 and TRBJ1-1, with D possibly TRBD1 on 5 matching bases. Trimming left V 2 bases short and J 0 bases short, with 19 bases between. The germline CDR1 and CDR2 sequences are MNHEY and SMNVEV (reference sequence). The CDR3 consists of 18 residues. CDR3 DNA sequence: TGTGCCAGCAGTTTAGGGGAGACGAGGGGAGAGATGAACACTGAAGCTTTCTTT. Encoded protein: CASSLGETRGEMNTEAFF.

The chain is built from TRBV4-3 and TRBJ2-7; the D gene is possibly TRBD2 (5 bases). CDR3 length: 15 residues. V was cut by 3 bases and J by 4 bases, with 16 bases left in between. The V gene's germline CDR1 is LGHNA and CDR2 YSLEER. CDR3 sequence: CASSHGLAADYEQYF. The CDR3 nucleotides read TGCGCCAGCAGCCATGGCCTAGCCGCGGATTACGAGCAGTACTTC.

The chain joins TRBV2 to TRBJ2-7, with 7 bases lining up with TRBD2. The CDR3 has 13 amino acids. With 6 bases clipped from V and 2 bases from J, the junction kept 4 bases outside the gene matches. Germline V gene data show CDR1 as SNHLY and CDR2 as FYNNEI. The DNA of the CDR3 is TGTGCCAGCAGGGTTACTAGCGCCTACGAGCAGTACTTC. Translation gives CASRVTSAYEQYF.

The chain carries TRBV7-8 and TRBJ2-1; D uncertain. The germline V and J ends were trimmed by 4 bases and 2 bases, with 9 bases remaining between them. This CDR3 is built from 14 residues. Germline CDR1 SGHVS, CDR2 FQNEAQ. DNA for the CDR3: TGTGCCAGCAGCTCGACGCTCGCCTACAATGAGCAGTTCTTC. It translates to CASSSTLAYNEQFF. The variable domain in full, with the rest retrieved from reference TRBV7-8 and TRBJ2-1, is GAGVSQSPRYKVAKRGQDVALRCDPISGHVSLFWYQQALGQGPEFLTYFQNEAQLDKSGLPSDRFFAERPEGSVSTLKIQRTQQEDSAVYLCASSSTLAYNEQFFGPGTRLTVL.

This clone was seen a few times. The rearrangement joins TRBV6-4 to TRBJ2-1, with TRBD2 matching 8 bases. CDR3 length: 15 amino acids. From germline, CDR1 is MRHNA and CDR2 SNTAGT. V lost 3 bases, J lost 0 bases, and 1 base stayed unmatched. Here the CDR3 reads CASSDSGDSYNEQFF. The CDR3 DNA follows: TGTGCCAGCAGTGATAGCGGGGACTCCTACAATGAGCAGTTCTTC.

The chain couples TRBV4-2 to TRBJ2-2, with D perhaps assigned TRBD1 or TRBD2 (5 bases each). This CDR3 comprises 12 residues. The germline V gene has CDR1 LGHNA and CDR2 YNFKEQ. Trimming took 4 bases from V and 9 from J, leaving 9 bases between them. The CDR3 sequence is CASSPRGRELFF. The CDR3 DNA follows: TGTGCCAGCAGCCCCCGGGGACGGGAGCTGTTTTTT.